The entry that follows covers one TCR beta chain sequence. The data stem from a study of blood T cell repertoires in COVID-19. Study-level background: Whether acute or convalescent, the COVID-19 samples came from the United States, Italy and Spain. PBMCs, B-cell-depleted T cells, or T cells provided the cDNA or gDNA that made up the material.

How the authors handled the data: Scientists estimated how many nucleated cells there were by amplifying reference gene primers. Repertoires were generated with immunoSEQ multiplex PCR, while TCRdb's copy carries only in-frame clones and drops some. V, J and clone size reflect that table, while D and trimming were determined from the DNA. The table shows about 33,000 clones, with almost 85% occurring only once. Deletions cut 3 bases from V and 7 bases from J, with 15 bases between. The CDR3 totals 14 residues. Germline V gene data show CDR1 as GTSNPN and CDR2 as SVGIG (reference sequence). V and J are TRBV30 and TRBJ2-2, with a possible D match to TRBD2 (6 bases). The sequence derives from a man between 60 and 75 years old with active COVID-19. The sequenced sample was peripheral blood. CDR3 in amino acids: CAWSEGLRDGELFF. The CDR3 nucleotides read TGTGCCTGGAGCGAGGGACTCCGAGACGGGGAGCTGTTTTTT.